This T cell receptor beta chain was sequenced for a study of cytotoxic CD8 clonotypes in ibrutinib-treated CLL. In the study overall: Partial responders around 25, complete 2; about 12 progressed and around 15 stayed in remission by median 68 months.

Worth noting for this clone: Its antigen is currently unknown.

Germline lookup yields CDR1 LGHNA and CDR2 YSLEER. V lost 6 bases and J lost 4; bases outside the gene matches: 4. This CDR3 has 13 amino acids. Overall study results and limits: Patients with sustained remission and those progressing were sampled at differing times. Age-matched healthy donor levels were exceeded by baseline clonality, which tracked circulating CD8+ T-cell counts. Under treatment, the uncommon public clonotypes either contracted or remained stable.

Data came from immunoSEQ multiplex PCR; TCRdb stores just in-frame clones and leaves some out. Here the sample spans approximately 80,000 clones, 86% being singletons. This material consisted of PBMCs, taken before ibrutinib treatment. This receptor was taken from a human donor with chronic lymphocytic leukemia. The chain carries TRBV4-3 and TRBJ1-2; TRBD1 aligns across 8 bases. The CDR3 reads CASSRDRTYGYTF. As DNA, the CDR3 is TGCGCCAGCAGTCGGGACAGGACCTATGGCTACACCTTC.